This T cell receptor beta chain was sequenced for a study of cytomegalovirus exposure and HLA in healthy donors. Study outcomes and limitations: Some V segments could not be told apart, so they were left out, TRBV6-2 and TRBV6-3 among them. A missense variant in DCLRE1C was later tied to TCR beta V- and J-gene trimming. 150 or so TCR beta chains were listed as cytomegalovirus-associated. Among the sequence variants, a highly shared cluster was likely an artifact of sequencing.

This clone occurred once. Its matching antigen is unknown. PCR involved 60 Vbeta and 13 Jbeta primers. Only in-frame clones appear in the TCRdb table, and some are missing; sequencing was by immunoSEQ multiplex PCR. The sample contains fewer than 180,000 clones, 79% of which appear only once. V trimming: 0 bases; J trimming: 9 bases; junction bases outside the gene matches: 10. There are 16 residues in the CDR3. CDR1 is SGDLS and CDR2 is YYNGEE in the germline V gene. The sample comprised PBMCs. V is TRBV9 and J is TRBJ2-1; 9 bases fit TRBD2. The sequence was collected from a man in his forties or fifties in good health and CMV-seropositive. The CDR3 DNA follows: TGTGCCAGCAGCGTAGAGGGCGGGAGGGCCTCTATTGAGCAGTTCTTC. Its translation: CASSVEGGRASIEQFF.